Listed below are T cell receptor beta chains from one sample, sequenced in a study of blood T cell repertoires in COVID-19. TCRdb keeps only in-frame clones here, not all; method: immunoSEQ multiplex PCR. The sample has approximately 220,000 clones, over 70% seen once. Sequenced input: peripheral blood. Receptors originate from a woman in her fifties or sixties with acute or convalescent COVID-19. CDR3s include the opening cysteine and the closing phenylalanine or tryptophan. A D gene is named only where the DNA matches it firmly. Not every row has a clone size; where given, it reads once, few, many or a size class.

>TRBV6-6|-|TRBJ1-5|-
TGTGCCAGCAGTTACCTTTCGGGACATAACAATCAGCCCCAGCATTTT
CASSYLSGHNNQPQHF
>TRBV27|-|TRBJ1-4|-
TGTGCCAGCAGTCTAGCTTGGGGGCAGGGGGAAAAACTGTTTTTT
CASSLAWGQGEKLFF
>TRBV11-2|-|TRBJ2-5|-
TGTGCCAGCAGCTTATCCTCGTCTCGGGAGACCCAGTACTTC
CASSLSSSRETQYF
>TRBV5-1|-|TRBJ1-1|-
TGCGCCAGCAGCTTGGACAGGATGAACACTGAAGCTTTCTTT
CASSLDRMNTEAFF
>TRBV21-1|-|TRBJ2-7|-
TGTGCCAGCAGCGCCCGGACAGGGCTGGCCCTGAACGAGCAGTACTTC
CASSARTGLALNEQYF
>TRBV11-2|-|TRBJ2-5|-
TGTGCCAGCAGCTTGGGCAACCTGGGCCAGGCCCAAGAGACCCAGTACTTC
CASSLGNLGQAQETQYF
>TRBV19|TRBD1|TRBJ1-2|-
TGTGCCAGTAACCCGGGACAGCGGTACTATGGCTACACCTTC
CASNPGQRYYGYTF
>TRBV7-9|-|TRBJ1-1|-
TGTGCCAGCAGCTTAGATCAGGGATCAGGCGCTGAAGCTTTCTTT
CASSLDQGSGAEAFF
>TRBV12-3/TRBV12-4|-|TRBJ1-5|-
TGTGCCAGCAGACCCCAGGGGAATCAGCCCCAGCATTTT
CASRPQGNQPQHF
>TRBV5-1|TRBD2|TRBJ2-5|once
TGCGCCAGCAGCTCCGGACTAGCGGGAGAGTGGGAGACCCAGTACTTC
CASSSGLAGEWETQYF
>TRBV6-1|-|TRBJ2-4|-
TGTGCCAGCAGTGGCCTATGGGGGCACCTAGCCAAAAACATTCAGTACTTC
CASSGLWGHLAKNIQYF
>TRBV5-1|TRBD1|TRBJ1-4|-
TGCGCCAGCAGCTTGGGGGACAGGATTAATGAAAAACTGTTTTTT
CASSLGDRINEKLFF
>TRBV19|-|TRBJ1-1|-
TGTGCCAGTAGACCTCTAGAGGGAGGGGACACTGAAGCTTTCTTT
CASRPLEGGDTEAFF
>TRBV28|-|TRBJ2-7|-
TGTGCCAGCTCTCGCCCGAGCTCCTACGAGCAGTACTTC
CASSRPSSYEQYF
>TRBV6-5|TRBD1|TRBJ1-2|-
TGTGCCAGCAGGACAGGGGGCGCAAACTATGGCTACACCTTC
CASRTGGANYGYTF
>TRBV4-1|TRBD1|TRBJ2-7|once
TGCGCCAGCAGCCCTCCGGGACAGCTCTACGAGCAGTACTTC
CASSPPGQLYEQYF
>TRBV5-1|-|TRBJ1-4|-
TGCGCCAGCAGCTTGGATATGTCGGGAATAGGGCTCGCGGAAAAACTGTTTTTT
CASSLDMSGIGLAEKLFF
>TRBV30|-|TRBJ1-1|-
TGTGCCTGGAGCGAGGACAGGAACACTGAAGCTTTCTTT
CAWSEDRNTEAFF
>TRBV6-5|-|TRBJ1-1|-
TGTGCCAGCAGTTGGTCCAGAAACACTGAAGCTTTCTTT
CASSWSRNTEAFF
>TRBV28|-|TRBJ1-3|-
TGTGCCAGCAGTTCACCACAGGGATCCTCTGGAAACACCATATATTTT
CASSSPQGSSGNTIYF
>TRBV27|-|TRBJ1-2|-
TGTGCCAGCAGTTTATCGTCGCCTGGGGGTGTGCGGGGAAATTCCTATGGCTACACCTTC
CASSLSSPGGVRGNSYGYTF
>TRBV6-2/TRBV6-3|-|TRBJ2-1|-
TGTGCCAGCAGTTACTCCGGGTTCACTGAGCAGTTCTTC
CASSYSGFTEQFF
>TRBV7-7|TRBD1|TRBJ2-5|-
TGTGCCAGCAGCACGACAGGGGGCTCGGAGACCCAGTACTTC
CASSTTGGSETQYF
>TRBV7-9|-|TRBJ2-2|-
TGTGCCAGCAGCCGAGGGCGGGAAAAGACCGGGGAGCTGTTTTTT
CASSRGREKTGELFF
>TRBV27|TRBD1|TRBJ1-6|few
TGTGCCAGCAGTTATCGACAGGGAAGAGAATCACCCCTCCACTTT
CASSYRQGRESPLHF
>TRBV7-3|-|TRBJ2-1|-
TGTGCCAGCAGCTTAATTAGTTTGGACTACCAAGTTTCTTACAATGAGCAGTTCTTC
CASSLISLDYQVSYNEQFF
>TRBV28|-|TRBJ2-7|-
TGTGCCAGCAGTTTATCGACCGGGACATGGGGATCCTACGAGCAGTACTTC
CASSLSTGTWGSYEQYF
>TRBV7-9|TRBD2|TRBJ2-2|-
TGTGCCAGCAGCTTAGCAGTGACTAGCGACCAGATTAACACCGGGGAGCTGTTTTTT
CASSLAVTSDQINTGELFF
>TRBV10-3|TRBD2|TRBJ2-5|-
TGTGCCATCAGTTCGGGACTAGCGGGAGAAGAGACCCAGTACTTC
CAISSGLAGEETQYF
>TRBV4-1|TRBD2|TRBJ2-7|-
TGCGCCAGCAGCCAAGATTGGACTAGCGGGAGTTACGAGCAGTACTTC
CASSQDWTSGSYEQYF
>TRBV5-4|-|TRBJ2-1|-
TGTGCCGGATCGGAGGGACGGACTTCTGAGCAGTTCTTC
CAGSEGRTSEQFF
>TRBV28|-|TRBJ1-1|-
TGTGCCAGCAGTTTACCCCAAGACAGGTTGTGGGCTTTCTTT
CASSLPQDRLWAFF
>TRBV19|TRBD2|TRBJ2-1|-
TGTGCCAGTAGTAGCCCCAAGCGGGAGGGCCGTAGTGAGCAGTTCTTC
CASSSPKREGRSEQFF
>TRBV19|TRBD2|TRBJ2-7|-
TGTGCCAGTAAGGCAGGGACTAGCGGGAGCACCTACGAGCAGTACTTC
CASKAGTSGSTYEQYF
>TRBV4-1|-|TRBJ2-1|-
TGCGCCAGCAGCCTTTCGGAAGCGGGCTACCCCTACAATGAGCAGTTCTTC
CASSLSEAGYPYNEQFF
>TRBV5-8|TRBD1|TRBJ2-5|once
TGTGCCAGCAGCGAGGACAGGGGGGAGGAGACCCAGTACTTC
CASSEDRGEETQYF
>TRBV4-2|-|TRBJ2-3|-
TGTGCCAGCAGCCAAGAGGGGGGACTGCACACAGATACGCAGTATTTT
CASSQEGGLHTDTQYF
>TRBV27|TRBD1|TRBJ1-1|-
TGTGCCAGCAGTTATAGGGACAGGGACGCTGAAGCTTTCTTT
CASSYRDRDAEAFF
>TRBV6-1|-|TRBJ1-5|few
TGTGCCAGCAGTGAGGGCCAGAGCAATCAGCCCCAGCATTTT
CASSEGQSNQPQHF
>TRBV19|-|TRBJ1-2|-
TGTGCCAGTAGCTACCCAGGGCAGAGCTATGGCTACACCTTC
CASSYPGQSYGYTF
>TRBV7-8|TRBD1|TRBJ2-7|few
TGTGCCAGCAGCCCTCGACAGGGGCCCTCCTACGAGCAGTACTTC
CASSPRQGPSYEQYF
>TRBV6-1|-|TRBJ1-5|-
TGTGCCAGCAGTGAAGGCGATCAGCCCCAGCATTTT
CASSEGDQPQHF
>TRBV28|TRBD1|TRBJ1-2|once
TGTGCCAGCAGTCGGGGACAGGGGACTAACTATGGCTACACCTTC
CASSRGQGTNYGYTF
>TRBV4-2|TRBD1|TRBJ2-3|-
TGTGCCAGCAGCCAAGATTCCGCCAGGGGGCATGGAGATACGCAGTATTTT
CASSQDSARGHGDTQYF
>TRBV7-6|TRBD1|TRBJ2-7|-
TGTGCCAGCGGGTATGGACAGGGCTACGAGCAGTACTTC
CASGYGQGYEQYF
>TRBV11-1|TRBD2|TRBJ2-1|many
TGTGCCAGCAGCTCTAGCGGGAACCACAATGAGCAGTTCTTC
CASSSSGNHNEQFF
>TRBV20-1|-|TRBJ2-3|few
TGCAGTGCTATTGAGGGCCAGGAAACAGATACGCAGTATTTT
CSAIEGQETDTQYF
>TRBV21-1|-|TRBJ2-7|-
TGTGCCAGCAGCAAAGGGGCAGGGTTCTCCTACGAGCAGTACTTC
CASSKGAGFSYEQYF
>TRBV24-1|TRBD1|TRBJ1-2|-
TGTGCCACCCAGGGACAGGCTAAGGATGGCTACACCTTC
CATQGQAKDGYTF
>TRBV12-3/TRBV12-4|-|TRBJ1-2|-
TGTGCCAGCAGTTTAGGGGGAGGGTATGGCTACACCTTC
CASSLGGGYGYTF